This TCR beta chain was retrieved from a study of T cells after yellow fever vaccination. Study-wide points: The secondary T-cell response peaked on day 5, not day 15, but was weaker. Post-booster reappearance was seen for most primary-vaccination clones (about 96% CD4, around 88% CD8).

TCR cDNA was made by 5'RACE template switching, adding a universal primer site and UMIs. One entry per CDR3 protein, called by TCRdb with MiXCR from the 5' RACE reads. Of around 360,000 distinct CDR3 sequences in the sample, around a tenth are singletons; the top ten hold 18%. With regard to this clonotype: Its antigen is undetermined.

This TCR derives from a man aged 18 to 29 who received the YFV17D yellow fever vaccine. The material sequenced was PBMCs, taken on the day of the first yellow fever vaccination.

The CDR3, as DNA: TGCAGTGCTGAGAATACCAAAGAGACCCAGTACTTC. Translated, it gives CSAENTKETQYF. This chain links TRBV20-1 with TRBJ2-5; D not certain. Per germline, CDR1 DFQATT and CDR2 SNEGSKA (reference sequence). This CDR3 is built from 12 residues. Trimming took off 5 bases at V and 3 bases at J, with 10 bases between the two ends.